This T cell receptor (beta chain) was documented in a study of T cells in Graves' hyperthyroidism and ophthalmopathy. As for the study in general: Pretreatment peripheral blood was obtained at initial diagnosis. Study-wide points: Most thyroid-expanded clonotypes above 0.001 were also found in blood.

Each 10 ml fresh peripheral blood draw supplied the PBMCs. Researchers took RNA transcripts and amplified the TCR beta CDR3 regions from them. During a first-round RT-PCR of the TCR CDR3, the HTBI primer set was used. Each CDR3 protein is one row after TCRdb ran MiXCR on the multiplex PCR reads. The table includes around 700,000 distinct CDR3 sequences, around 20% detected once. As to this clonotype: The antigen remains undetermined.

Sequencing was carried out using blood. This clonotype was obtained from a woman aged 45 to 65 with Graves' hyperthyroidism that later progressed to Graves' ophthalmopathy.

CDR3 residues: CASSLSVSQPQHF. Here the CDR3 DNA reads TGTGCCAGCAGTTTATCGGTGAGCCAGCCCCAGCATTTT. The gene calls are TRBV27 and TRBJ1-5; D call uncertain. The CDR3 length is 13 residues. Trimming took off 0 bases at V and 7 bases at J, with 7 bases between the two ends. Germline CDR1 reads MNHEY; CDR2 reads SMNVEV (reference sequence).